This T cell receptor beta chain was observed in a study of cytomegalovirus exposure and HLA in healthy donors. Study-wide context: Roughly four fifths of roughly 400 genotyped donors fell in the Caucasian-associated ancestry cluster.

General study points: Compared with the roughly 730-donor mean, an Asian-associated ancestry cluster reportedly had fewer N-insertions, according to a later analysis. Published work reported that the classifier diagnosed cytomegalovirus status with high specificity and sensitivity.

PCR was performed using 60 Vbeta and 13 Jbeta primers. Sequencing used immunoSEQ multiplex PCR; TCRdb keeps in-frame clones, though not all of them. The sample yields approximately 190,000 clones, over 80% seen once. Turning to this clone: No antigen is known for it. Compared with germline, one end of the junction differs, possibly owing to a read error.

The CDR3 sequence is 15 residues long. Germline CDR1 reads SSHAT; CDR2 reads FNYEAQ (reference sequence). This receptor was obtained from a man aged 35-49 years in good health and CMV-seropositive. The rearrangement joins TRBV7-7 to TRBJ2-5; 9 bases fit TRBD1. The sequencing input was PBMCs. The CDR3 DNA follows: TGTGCTAGCAGCTTATCCGGGACAGGGAAAGAGATCCAGTACTTC. Translated, it gives CASSLSGTGKEIQYF.